These 14 T cell receptor beta chains originate from one sample sequenced in a study of T cell responses to AZD1222 COVID-19 vaccine. Sequencing was performed with immunoSEQ multiplex PCR; in TCRdb, only in-frame clones are kept and a portion is missing. The top ten clones hold over 2.5% of a sample with under 150,000 clones, roughly nine tenths of them seen once. This specimen was peripheral blood, taken on day 0 of AZD1222 vaccination. Every receptor here comes from an adult in good health.

The chain recombines TRBV7-2 with TRBJ1-4; a possible D gene is TRBD1 (6 bases). The CDR3 is made up of 14 amino acids. The germline CDR1 and CDR2 sequences are SGHTA and FQGNSA. V shed 1 base and J shed 10 bases, with 13 bases lying between them. The CDR3 is CASSLGEQTGKLFF. The CDR3, as DNA: TGTGCCAGCAGCTTAGGGGAACAGACAGGAAAACTGTTTTTT.

The chain uses TRBV4-3 and TRBJ2-6; 7 bases match TRBD2. J was trimmed by 0 bases and V by 0 bases; bases with no gene match: 8. Germline CDR1 reads LGHNA; CDR2 reads YSLEER. This CDR3 is built from 19 residues. CDR3 protein: CASSQEALAAPSGANVLTF. For the CDR3, the DNA is TGCGCCAGCAGCCAAGAGGCGCTAGCGGCCCCCTCTGGGGCCAACGTCCTGACTTTC.

The rearrangement uses TRBV7-2 and TRBJ2-1, with D uncertain. CDR1 SGHTA and CDR2 FQGNSA come from the germline V gene. CDR3 length: 13 residues. V was trimmed by 2 bases and J by 9 bases, leaving 11 bases between them. CDR3 protein: CASSLSVEGEQFF. The CDR3 nucleotides are TGTGCCAGCAGCTTATCGGTGGAAGGTGAGCAGTTCTTC. The variable domain in full, completed from reference TRBV7-2 and TRBJ2-1, reads GAGVSQSPSNKVTEKGKDVELRCDPISGHTALYWYRQSLGQGLEFLIYFQGNSAPDKSGLPSDRFSAERTGGSVSTLTIQRTQQEDSAVYLCASSLSVEGEQFFGPGTRLTVL.

The CDR3 spells CASSPLAAASHEQFF. CDR3 nucleotides: TGTGCCAGCAGCCCACTAGCCGCGGCGTCCCATGAGCAGTTCTTC. This chain connects TRBV11-3 to TRBJ2-1, with D tentatively TRBD2 (6 bases). V dropped 5 bases and J dropped 8 bases, with 19 bases sitting between them. The germline V gene encodes CDR1 SGHNT and CDR2 YENEEA. The CDR3 totals 15 residues.

This chain links TRBV25-1 with TRBJ1-2; D is ambiguous. The germline gives CDR1 MGHDK, CDR2 SYGVNS. Trimming stripped 5 bases from V and 4 bases from J, with 11 bases between. The CDR3 loop spans 13 amino acids. The CDR3 spells CASSPTRFYGYTF. CDR3 bases: TGTGCCAGCAGTCCGACTCGGTTCTATGGCTACACCTTC.

This clone was seen just once. The chain recombines TRBV6-5 with TRBJ1-1; D ambiguous. Germline loops: CDR1 MNHEY, CDR2 SVGAGI. Trimming removed 2 bases at V and 0 bases at J, with 10 bases between. CDR3 size: 15 residues. CDR3 region: CASSYGRYMNTEAFF. CDR3 bases: TGTGCCAGCAGTTACGGCAGATACATGAACACTGAAGCTTTCTTT.

The rearrangement joins TRBV27 to TRBJ2-7, with D unclear. Trimming took 2 bases from V and 2 from J, leaving 13 bases between them. The CDR3 covers 15 residues. Germline loops: CDR1 MNHEY, CDR2 SMNVEV (reference sequence). CDR3 sequence reads: CASSLTRTNPYEQYF. The CDR3 DNA reads TGTGCCAGCAGTTTAACCAGGACGAATCCCTACGAGCAGTACTTC.

This clone has a handful of counts. V gene TRBV27 combines with J gene TRBJ2-2; D could derive from TRBD1 or TRBD2 (6 bases each). This CDR3 is built from 14 residues. V lost 4 bases and J 4 bases, leaving 10 bases between the germline ends. Germline values: CDR1 MNHEY, CDR2 SMNVEV (reference sequence). CDR3 sequence reads: CASSWGAGTGELFF. DNA of the CDR3: TGTGCCAGCAGTTGGGGGGCGGGCACCGGGGAGCTGTTTTTT.

The genes are TRBV9 and TRBJ2-1, with D perhaps being TRBD1 or TRBD2 (5 bases each). Trimming stripped 7 bases from V and 12 bases from J, with 17 bases between. The CDR3 is 12 residues long. Germline V gives CDR1 SGDLS, CDR2 YYNGEE. CDR3 loop: CASYLGDPWQFF. DNA of the CDR3: TGTGCCAGCTACCTGGGGGACCCCTGGCAGTTCTTC.

V usage is TRBV11-3 and J usage is TRBJ2-7; D may be TRBD1 or TRBD2 (5 bases each). This CDR3 has 11 amino acids. The V and J ends lost 5 bases and 6 bases respectively, with 8 bases between them. CDR1 and CDR2 from the germline V gene are SGHNT and YENEEA. The CDR3 coding sequence is TGTGCCAGCAGCAGTGGGGGCGAGCAGTACTTC. This translates into CASSSGGEQYF.

This chain connects TRBV2 to TRBJ1-1; a possible D gene is TRBD1 (6 bases). The ends were cut back, 5 bases at V and 4 bases at J, with 8 bases in the middle. Per the germline V gene, CDR1 is SNHLY and CDR2 is FYNNEI. The CDR3 sequence is 12 residues long. The CDR3 protein is CASSRGGTEAFF. DNA for the CDR3: TGTGCCAGCAGTAGAGGGGGCACTGAAGCTTTCTTT.

The chain joins TRBV11-1 to TRBJ2-1, with no clear D. CDR1 is SGHAT and CDR2 is FQDESV in the germline V gene (reference sequence). The V gene lost 1 base and the J gene lost 1 base, with 11 bases spanning the gap. The CDR3 length is 16 residues. CDR3 DNA sequence: TGTGCCAGCAGCTTAGATGGGGTAGGTTCCTACAATGAGCAGTTCTTC. This encodes CASSLDGVGSYNEQFF.

The chain joins TRBV5-1 to TRBJ2-1; 7 nucleotides line up with TRBD1. CDR1 is SGHRS and CDR2 is YFSETQ in the germline V gene. CDR3 length: 17 residues. Trimming at V came to 4 bases and at J to 6 bases, leaving 16 bases not matched to a gene. This chain's CDR3 is CASSTQPPRGHSNEQFF. CDR3 DNA sequence: TGCGCCAGCAGCACCCAGCCCCCAAGGGGGCATAGCAATGAGCAGTTCTTC.

This chain joins TRBV6-2 or TRBV6-3 and TRBJ2-1, with TRBD2 matching 7 bases. V lost 2 bases and J lost 9; bases outside the gene matches: 4. Per the germline V gene, CDR1 is MNHEY and CDR2 is SVGEGT. The CDR3 has 13 residues. Here the CDR3 reads CASSYLLAIEQFF. CDR3 DNA sequence: TGTGCCAGCAGTTACCTACTAGCGATTGAGCAGTTCTTC.